This T cell receptor (beta chain) originates from a study of regulatory and conventional T cells in RAG deficiency. Clones were read by immunoSEQ multiplex PCR, and TCRdb kept only the in-frame ones, dropping some. The table has 20,000 or so clones, approximately 93% seen once. Genomic DNA came from blood conventional CD4+ T cells gated CD25-low CD127-high. V lost 3 bases to trimming and J lost 4 bases, with 14 bases between them. The germline gives CDR1 SGHRS, CDR2 YFSETQ. CDR3 length equals 15 residues. A further study also used this sample, focusing on regulatory T cells. As that study records: The PCR used 52 TRBV and 13 TRBJ primers.

The chain couples TRBV5-1 to TRBJ2-1; tentatively, D is TRBD2 (5 bases). Sequencing was carried out using CD4+ T cells sorted from blood. The receptor was isolated from a human donor in good health. Here the CDR3 DNA reads TGCGCCAGCAGCTATAGGCGGGCAGAATACAATGAGCAGTTCTTC. Protein product: CASSYRRAEYNEQFF.